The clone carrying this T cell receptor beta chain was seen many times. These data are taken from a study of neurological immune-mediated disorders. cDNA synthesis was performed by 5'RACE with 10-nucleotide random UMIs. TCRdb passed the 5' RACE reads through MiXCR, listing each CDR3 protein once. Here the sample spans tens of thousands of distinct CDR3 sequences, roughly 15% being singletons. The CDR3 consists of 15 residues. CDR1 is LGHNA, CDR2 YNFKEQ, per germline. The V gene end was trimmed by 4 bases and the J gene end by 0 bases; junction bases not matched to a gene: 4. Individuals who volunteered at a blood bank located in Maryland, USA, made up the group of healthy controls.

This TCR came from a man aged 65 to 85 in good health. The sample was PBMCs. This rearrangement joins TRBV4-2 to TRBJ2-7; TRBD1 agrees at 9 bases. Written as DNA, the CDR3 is TGTGCCAGCAGCCGGGACAGGGAGAGCTCCTACGAGCAGTACTTC. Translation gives CASSRDRESSYEQYF.